This T cell receptor (beta chain) was observed in a study of neoadjuvant nivolumab and ipilimumab in lung cancer. Study-level information: Nivolumab 3 mg/kg was given days 1, 15 and 29, plus ipilimumab 1 mg/kg day 1 in combination. Regarding the study as a whole: Only a single major-pathologic-response sample was available for clonality analysis.

A word on this clone: Antigen: not known.

Trimming removed 4 bases from V and 0 bases from J, with 18 bases in between. The CDR3 sequence is 17 residues long. Germline loops: CDR1 SGHRS, CDR2 YFSETQ. Using immunoSEQ multiplex PCR, the repertoire was profiled, and TCRdb retains in-frame clones only, with some absent. The sample contains thousands of clones, 73% of which appear only once. This clonotype originated in an adult with non-small cell lung cancer. The gene calls are TRBV5-1 and TRBJ2-3; a weak D match, TRBD1 (5 bases). Sequencing used tumor tissue, obtained after neoadjuvant nivolumab, alone or with ipilimumab, at or shortly before surgery. CDR3 bases: TGCGCCAGCAGCCGCCAGATCAGGGCGACTAGCACAGATACGCAGTATTTT. Translation gives CASSRQIRATSTDTQYF. Using reference TRBV5-1 and TRBJ2-3 for the parts outside the CDR3, the full variable domain is KAGVTQTPRYLIKTRGQQVTLSCSPISGHRSVSWYQQTPGQGLQFLFEYFSETQRNKGNFPGRFSGRQFSNSRSEMNVSTLELGDSALYLCASSRQIRATSTDTQYFGPGTRLTVL.